This TCR beta chain emerged from a study of beta chain features in type 1 diabetes. Sorting of CD4+ naive, central memory, regulatory and stem cell-like memory cells was performed via CD45RO/CCR7/CD25/CD127/CD95/CD27. Over 95% purity was reached by all sorted populations. Trimming took off 2 bases at V and 1 base at J, with 9 bases between the two ends. Looked up from germline, CDR1 is SEHNR and CDR2 is FQNEAQ (reference sequence). The CDR3 spans 14 residues. Every isolated RNA sample was fully reverse transcribed, so sequencing captured expressed TCRB transcripts. The data were produced by immunoSEQ multiplex PCR, yet TCRdb's version contains in-frame clones alone and is incomplete. The data contain hundreds of thousands of clones, 15% to 20% of them seen just once; the ten biggest clones take up 0.02% to 0.03%.

The chain joins TRBV7-9 to TRBJ2-7, with a tentative D call TRBD2 (5 bases). Sequencing was done on a sample of naive CD4+ T cells from blood. This sequence was found in a woman between 18 and 29 years old in good health. CDR3 loop: CASSLYRGSYEQYF. Here the CDR3 DNA reads TGTGCCAGCAGCTTATATCGGGGATCCTACGAGCAGTACTTC.